One sample yielded the 24 T cell receptor beta chains listed below, sequenced in a study of cytomegalovirus exposure and HLA in healthy donors. Researchers ran the PCR with 60 Vbeta and 13 Jbeta primers. Sequenced by immunoSEQ multiplex PCR; TCRdb stores in-frame clones only, minus some. The data contain over 150,000 clones, around four fifths of them singletons. Sequenced sample: PBMCs. Every receptor here comes from a male donor in good health and CMV-seropositive.

The CDR3 loop is CAISPRGPETQYF. CDR3 DNA: TGTGCCATCAGTCCCAGGGGGCCGGAGACCCAGTACTTC. The gene calls are TRBV10-3 and TRBJ2-5; 8 positions match TRBD1. This CDR3 comprises 13 residues. Germline CDR1 reads ENHRY; CDR2 reads SYGVKD. V shed 5 bases, J shed 5 bases, and the junction held 4 bases outside the gene matches.

In its sample, this clone was seen a few times. The gene calls are TRBV19 and TRBJ1-6; D uncertain. The CDR3 length is 15 residues. CDR1 is LNHDA, CDR2 SQIVND, per germline (reference sequence). V gave up 7 bases and J gave up 8 bases, with 18 bases separating them. CDR3 nucleotide sequence: TGTGCCAGTACCGTATCAGTGACTGACCATTCACCCCTCCACTTT. It yields the protein CASTVSVTDHSPLHF.

This chain links TRBV19 with TRBJ2-6; 9 positions match TRBD1. V was clipped by 4 bases and J by 0 bases; unmatched bases: 4. Germline values: CDR1 LNHDA, CDR2 SQIVND (reference sequence). The length of the CDR3 is 17 residues. CDR3 in DNA: TGTGCCAGTAGTAGGACAGGGGATCACTCTGGGGCCAACGTCCTGACTTTC. The encoded protein is CASSRTGDHSGANVLTF.

The chain employs TRBV5-1 and TRBJ2-3; D perhaps matches TRBD2 (7 bases). The CDR3 sequence is 16 residues long. CDR1 is SGHRS, CDR2 YFSETQ, per germline. V was shortened by 0 bases and J by 0 bases, with 11 bases between the two germline ends. CDR3 DNA sequence: TGCGCCAGCAGCTTGGCTAGGGGGGGGAGCACAGATACGCAGTATTTT. Its protein product is CASSLARGGSTDTQYF.

CDR3 sequence reads: CATSRAMTGGTQPQHF. DNA of the CDR3: TGTGCCACCAGCAGAGCTATGACAGGGGGCACCCAGCCCCAGCATTTT. This chain connects TRBV15 to TRBJ1-5; 10 bases align to TRBD1. Germline V gene data show CDR1 as LNHNV and CDR2 as YYDKDF (reference sequence). The CDR3 contains 16 residues. J lost 7 bases, V lost 1 base, and 7 bases had no gene match.

This clone was detected a few times. This chain uses TRBV19 with TRBJ1-4; 9 bases agree with TRBD1. Trimming took 8 bases from V and 1 from J; bases not matched to a gene: 2. The CDR3 has 14 amino acids. In germline, CDR1 is LNHDA, CDR2 SQIVND (reference sequence). This CDR3 reads CASSDRGTNEKLFF. In DNA form, the CDR3 reads TGTGCCAGTTCGGACAGGGGAACTAATGAAAAACTGTTTTTT.

This chain uses TRBV10-3 with TRBJ1-2; D might be TRBD1 (5 bases). Trimming removed 2 bases at V and 2 bases at J, with 21 bases between. The CDR3 totals 18 residues. Germline lookup yields CDR1 ENHRY and CDR2 SYGVKD. The CDR3 sequence is CAISEGGSDGPNNYGYTF. In DNA, the CDR3 is TGTGCCATCAGTGAGGGGGGGTCAGACGGCCCCAACAACTATGGCTACACCTTC.

The gene calls are TRBV18 and TRBJ1-5, with D maybe TRBD1 (6 bases). In germline, CDR1 is KGHSH, CDR2 LQKENI. The germline V and J ends were trimmed by 3 bases and 0 bases, with 12 bases remaining between them. The CDR3 extends over 16 amino acids. CDR3 coding DNA: TGTGCCAGCTCACCTCAGGGGCCCAATAGCAATCAGCCCCAGCATTTT. It encodes CASSPQGPNSNQPQHF.

The sample holds a few counts of this clone. The chain employs TRBV5-6 and TRBJ1-1; 7 bases map to TRBD1. This CDR3 contains 12 residues. Trimming cost V 0 bases and J 11 bases; bases outside gene matches: 4. Germline V gene lookup returns CDR1 SGHDT and CDR2 YYEEEE. This CDR3 reads CASSLGQGWAFF. CDR3 nucleotide sequence: TGTGCCAGCAGCTTGGGACAGGGTTGGGCTTTCTTT. Using reference TRBV5-6 and TRBJ1-1 for the parts outside the CDR3, the full variable domain is DAGVTQSPTHLIKTRGQQVTLRCSPKSGHDTVSWYQQALGQGPQFIFQYYEEEERQRGNFPDRFSGHQFPNYSSELNVNALLLGDSALYLCASSLGQGWAFFGQGTRLTVV.

The chain is built from TRBV5-1 and TRBJ1-6; D is uncertain. The CDR3 is 14 amino acids. The ends were cut back, 3 bases at V and 8 bases at J, with 12 bases in the middle. Germline values: CDR1 SGHRS, CDR2 YFSETQ. CDR3 in DNA: TGCGCCAGCAGCTCCAACCCGAGGGATTCACCCCTCCACTTT. This gives the protein CASSSNPRDSPLHF.

The gene calls are TRBV6-1 and TRBJ2-2, with D possibly TRBD1 on 5 matching bases. This CDR3 has 15 amino acids. The V gene lost 6 bases and the J gene lost 3 bases, with 14 bases spanning the gap. Looked up from germline, CDR1 is MNHNS and CDR2 is SASEGT. CDR3 nucleotides: TGTGCCAGCAGCTCCGAACGACAGTACACCGGGGAGCTGTTTTTT. This sequence encodes CASSSERQYTGELFF.

This clone has just a few counts. The rearrangement joins TRBV11-2 to TRBJ2-2, with a tentative D call TRBD1 (6 bases). The germline V gene encodes CDR1 SGHAT and CDR2 FQNNGV. Trimming removed 5 bases at V and 0 bases at J, with 13 bases between. The CDR3 is 16 amino acids. As DNA, the CDR3 is TGTGCCAGCAGCATGGGACACCGGGCGAACACCGGGGAGCTGTTTTTT. As protein: CASSMGHRANTGELFF.

The chain couples TRBV11-2 to TRBJ2-1; no definite D call. The CDR3 length is 13 residues. Trimming took 0 bases from V and 10 from J, leaving 10 bases between them. Per germline, CDR1 SGHAT and CDR2 FQNNGV. DNA for the CDR3: TGTGCCAGCAGCTTAGATGAAATCCGGGAGCAGTTCTTC. It encodes CASSLDEIREQFF.

The sample holds one count of this clone. This sequence joins TRBV7-2 and TRBJ1-2; D is ambiguous. The CDR3 has 15 amino acids. The germline CDR1 and CDR2 sequences are SGHTA and FQGNSA. V was cut by 1 base and J by 5 bases, with 14 bases left in between. The CDR3 protein is CASSLGQPGGYGYTF. The CDR3 bases are TGTGCCAGCAGCTTAGGGCAGCCGGGTGGGTATGGCTACACCTTC.

This sequence joins TRBV5-1 and TRBJ2-3; 11 bases align to TRBD2. The CDR3 sequence is 19 residues long. Germline V gene data show CDR1 as SGHRS and CDR2 as YFSETQ. V gave up 4 bases and J gave up 0 bases; unmatched junction bases: 13. CDR3 region: CASSRRVLAGGTSTDTQYF. In DNA form, the CDR3 reads TGCGCCAGCAGCCGCAGGGTTCTAGCGGGGGGAACTAGCACAGATACGCAGTATTTT.

CDR3 in amino acids: CSVRIRDRPNEQYF. The CDR3 nucleotides are TGCAGCGTTCGCATCCGGGACAGGCCGAACGAGCAGTACTTC. The chain employs TRBV29-1 and TRBJ2-7, with 8 positions matching TRBD1. With V trimmed by 5 bases and J by 5 bases, 11 bases remained unmatched. CDR1 and CDR2 from the germline V gene are SQVTM and ANQGSEA. This CDR3 is built from 14 residues.

This sequence joins TRBV5-1 and TRBJ2-1; the match to TRBD2 covers 11 bases. The CDR3 loop spans 13 amino acids. In germline, CDR1 is SGHRS, CDR2 YFSETQ. V gave up 6 bases and J gave up 7 bases; unmatched junction bases: 3. CDR3: CASTLAGGNEQFF. The CDR3 region has the DNA TGCGCCAGCACATTAGCGGGGGGGAATGAGCAGTTCTTC.

The gene calls are TRBV15 and TRBJ2-6; maybe TRBD2 (5 bases). The germline V and J ends were trimmed by 1 base and 2 bases, with 12 bases remaining between them. Germline assignment: CDR1 LNHNV and CDR2 YYDKDF (reference sequence). The CDR3 totals 17 residues. The CDR3 DNA reads as TGTGCCACCAGCAGAGCTCCGGGAAGCACTGGGGCCAACGTCCTGACTTTC. This sequence encodes CATSRAPGSTGANVLTF.

This sequence joins TRBV6-5 and TRBJ2-7; D perhaps matches TRBD2 (5 bases). This CDR3 region has 15 residues. The V and J ends lost 2 bases and 6 bases respectively, with 17 bases between them. Per the germline V gene, CDR1 is MNHEY and CDR2 is SVGAGI. This CDR3 is CASSYEYSSGGEQYF. In DNA, the CDR3 is TGTGCCAGCAGTTACGAGTACAGCAGTGGAGGCGAGCAGTACTTC.

J is TRBJ2-7 and V is TRBV7-2, with 9 bases aligning to TRBD2. J lost 4 bases, V lost 1 base, and 5 bases had no gene match. The CDR3 contains 15 residues. Germline V gives CDR1 SGHTA, CDR2 FQGNSA. CDR3 bases: TGTGCCAGCAGCTTAGACGCGGGGGGGTTATACGAGCAGTACTTC. Amino acid sequence: CASSLDAGGLYEQYF.

The rearrangement joins TRBV30 to TRBJ1-6, with TRBD1 matching 8 bases. Looked up from germline, CDR1 is GTSNPN and CDR2 is SVGIG (reference sequence). The V gene end was trimmed by 2 bases and the J gene end by 6 bases; junction bases not matched to a gene: 0. This CDR3 has 13 amino acids. CDR3 sequence (DNA): TGTGCCTGGAGTACAGGGGGTAATTCACCCCTCCACTTT. Translated, it gives CAWSTGGNSPLHF.

V and J are TRBV7-9 and TRBJ1-5; perhaps TRBD1 as D (6 bases). The length of the CDR3 is 16 residues. Trimming cost V 5 bases and J 0 bases, with 14 bases left between them. The germline CDR1 and CDR2 sequences are SEHNR and FQNEAQ (reference sequence). The CDR3 nucleotides are TGTGCCAGCAGCCCCGGCCCAGGGGTTAGCAATCAGCCCCAGCATTTT. Translating gives CASSPGPGVSNQPQHF.

The chain uses TRBV27 and TRBJ1-3; possible D gene TRBD1, 6 bases. This CDR3 has 13 residues. CDR1 is MNHEY, CDR2 SMNVEV, per germline (reference sequence). V dropped 5 bases and J dropped 4 bases, with 9 bases sitting between them. In DNA form, the CDR3 reads TGTGCCAGCAGTCAGGGGTCCGGAAACACCATATATTTT. Residues: CASSQGSGNTIYF.

There are a few counts of this clone. V and J are TRBV29-1 and TRBJ1-2; 10 bases are a match to TRBD1. The CDR3 extends over 15 amino acids. Germline V gene sequence: CDR1 SQVTM, CDR2 ANQGSEA. J gave up 5 bases and V 5 bases, and 11 bases lay outside the gene matches. The CDR3 protein is CSVRGQGGRNYGYTF. The DNA of the CDR3 is TGCAGCGTTCGTGGACAGGGGGGGAGGAATTATGGCTACACCTTC.